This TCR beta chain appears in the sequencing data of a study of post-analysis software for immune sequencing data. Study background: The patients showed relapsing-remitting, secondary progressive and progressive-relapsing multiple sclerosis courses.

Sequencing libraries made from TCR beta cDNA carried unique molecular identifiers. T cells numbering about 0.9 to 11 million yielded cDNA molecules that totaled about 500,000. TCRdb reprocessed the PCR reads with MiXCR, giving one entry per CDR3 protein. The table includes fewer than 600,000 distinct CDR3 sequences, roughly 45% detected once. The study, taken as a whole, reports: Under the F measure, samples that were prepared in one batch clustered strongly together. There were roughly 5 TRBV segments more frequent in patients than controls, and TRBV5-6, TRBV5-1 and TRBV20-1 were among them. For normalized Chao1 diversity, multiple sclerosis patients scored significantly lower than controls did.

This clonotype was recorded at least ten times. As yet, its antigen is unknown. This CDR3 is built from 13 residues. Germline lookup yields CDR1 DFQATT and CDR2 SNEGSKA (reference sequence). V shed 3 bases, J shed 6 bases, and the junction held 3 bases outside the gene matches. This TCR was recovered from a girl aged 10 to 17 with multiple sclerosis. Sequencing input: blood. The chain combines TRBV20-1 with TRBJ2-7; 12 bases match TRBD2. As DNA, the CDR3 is TGCAGTGCTAGTCGGACTAGCGGGATCGAGCAGTACTTC. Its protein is CSASRTSGIEQYF.